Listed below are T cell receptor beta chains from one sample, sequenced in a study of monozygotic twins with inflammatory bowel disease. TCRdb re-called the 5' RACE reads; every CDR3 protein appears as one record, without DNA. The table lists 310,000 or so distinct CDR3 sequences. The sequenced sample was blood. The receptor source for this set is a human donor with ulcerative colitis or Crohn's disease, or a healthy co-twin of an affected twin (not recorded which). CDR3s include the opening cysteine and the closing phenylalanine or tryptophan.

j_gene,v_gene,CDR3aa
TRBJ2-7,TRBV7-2,CASSLPGSSYEQYF
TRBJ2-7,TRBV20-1,CSAENPDSPSEQYF
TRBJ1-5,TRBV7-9,CASSPRGQGDNQPQHF
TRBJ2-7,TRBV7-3,CASSTQGGEQYF
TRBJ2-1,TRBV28,CASSPLDYEQFF
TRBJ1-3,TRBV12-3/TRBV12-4,CASSATQGFSGNTIYF
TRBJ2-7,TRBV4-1,CASSQGYRGEEQYF
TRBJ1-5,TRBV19,CASTLQGKDFGNQPQHF
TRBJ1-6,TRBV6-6,CASTQGDSPLHF
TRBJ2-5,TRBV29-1,CSVEDPRPSETQYF
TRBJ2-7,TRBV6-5,CASSSSIPYEQYF
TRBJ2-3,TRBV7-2,CASSPSIAGDTQYF
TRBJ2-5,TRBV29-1,CSVAGQRQETQYF
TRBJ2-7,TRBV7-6,CASSKTTGAYEQYF
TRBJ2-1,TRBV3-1,CASSQSGASVVNSYNEQFF
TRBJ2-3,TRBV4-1,CASSQAPSIGVGTDTQYF
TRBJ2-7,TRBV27,CASSLSLSLSYEQYF
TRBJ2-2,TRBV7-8,CASSSRTGAGGELFF
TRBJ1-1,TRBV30,CALPGENTEAFF
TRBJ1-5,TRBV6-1,CASHDRVRNQPQHF
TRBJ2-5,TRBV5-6,CASSFRGGFSETQYF
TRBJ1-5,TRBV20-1,CSARGDQPQHF
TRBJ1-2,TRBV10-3,CAISESIASYSGYTF
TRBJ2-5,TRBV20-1,CSARGPLIETQYF
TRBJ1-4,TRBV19,CASSIGGRNEKLFF
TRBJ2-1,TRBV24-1,CATSGVLSYNEQFF
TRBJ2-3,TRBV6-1,CAILLTDDTQYF
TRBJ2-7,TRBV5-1,CASARAGSYEQYF
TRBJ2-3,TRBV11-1,CASRSGLAGGRHPDTQYF
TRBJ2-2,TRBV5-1,CASSLGQGARAGELFF
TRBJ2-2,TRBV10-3,CAISGGTMKVELFF
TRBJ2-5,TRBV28,CASSGTSGRSGETQYF
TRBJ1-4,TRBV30,CAWNPGGTEKLFF
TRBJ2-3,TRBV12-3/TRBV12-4,CASSLPSGGTSTDTQYF
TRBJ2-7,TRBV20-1,CSATSGLAAYEQYF
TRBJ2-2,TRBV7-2,CASSSPGPTRGRELFF
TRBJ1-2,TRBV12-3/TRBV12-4,CASSYPQLGGYTF
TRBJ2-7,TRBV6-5,CASSYSLRGQGLSYEQYF
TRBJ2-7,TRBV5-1,CASRTDPSYEQYF
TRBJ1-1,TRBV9,CASSVWGTGPENTEAFF
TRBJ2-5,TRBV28,CASSLGLAGQETQYF
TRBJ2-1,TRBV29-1,CSVGLEGRSYNEQFF
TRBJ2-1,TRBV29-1,CSVGEGYEQFF
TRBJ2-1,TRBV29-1,CSVAQRGSYNEQFF
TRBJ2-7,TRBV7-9,CASSFGPDSYEQYF
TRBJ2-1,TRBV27,CASSPPGLASEQFF
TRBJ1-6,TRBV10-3,CAISLGPINNSPLHF
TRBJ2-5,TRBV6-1,CASGGLAGGPQETQYF
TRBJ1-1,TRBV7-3,CASSPSGTDNTEAFF
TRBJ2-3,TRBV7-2,CASSLGPSQGDTQYF
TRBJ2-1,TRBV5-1,CASSLLEGAFQQFF
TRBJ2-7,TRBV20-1,CSAQSGTGSSYEQYF
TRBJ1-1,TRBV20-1,CSARTLGHFENTEAFF